This T cell receptor beta chain was captured by sequencing in a study of identical twins. Study conclusions and caveats: Memory repertoires lacked the insertion deficit that abundant cord blood beta clonotypes showed.

Each donor was a healthy Caucasian. Germline assignment: CDR1 KGHSH and CDR2 LQKENI. This CDR3 is 16 amino acids long. Trimming pared 0 bases from V and 0 bases from J, leaving 8 bases between. TCRdb reprocessed the 5' RACE reads with MiXCR, giving one entry per CDR3 protein. Of fewer than 500,000 distinct CDR3 sequences in the sample, 20% to 25% were seen once. This clonotype was detected a few times. The antigen is not known. These records were also assigned to another study, of T cells expressing NK-cell markers. That source notes: Obtained from sorted CD3+CD56+NKG2C+, CD3+CD56+NKG2C- and CD3+CD56-NKG2C+ T cells were the TCR beta repertoires. HCMV specificity of the expanded NKG2C+ T cell clones stayed unclear.

Sequenced sample: CD4+ T cells sorted from blood. The rearrangement joins TRBV18 to TRBJ2-2; possible D gene TRBD1, 6 bases. The source is a woman aged 18 to 35 in good health. The CDR3 DNA follows: TGTGCCAGCTCACCACCGGGACATCCGAACACCGGGGAGCTGTTTTTT. Protein: CASSPPGHPNTGELFF.